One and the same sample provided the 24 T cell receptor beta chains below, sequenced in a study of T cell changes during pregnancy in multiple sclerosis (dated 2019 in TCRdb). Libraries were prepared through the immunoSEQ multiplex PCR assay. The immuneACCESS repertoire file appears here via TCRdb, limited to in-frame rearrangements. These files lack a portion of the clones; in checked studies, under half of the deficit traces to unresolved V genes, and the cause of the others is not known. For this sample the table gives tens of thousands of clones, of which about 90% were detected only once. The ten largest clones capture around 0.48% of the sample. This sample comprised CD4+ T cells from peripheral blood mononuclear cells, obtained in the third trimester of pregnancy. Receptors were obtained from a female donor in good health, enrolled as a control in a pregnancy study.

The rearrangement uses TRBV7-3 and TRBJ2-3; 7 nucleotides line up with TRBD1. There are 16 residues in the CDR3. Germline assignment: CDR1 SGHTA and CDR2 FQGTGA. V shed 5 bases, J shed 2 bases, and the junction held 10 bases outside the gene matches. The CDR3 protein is CASSPGAGGITDTQYF. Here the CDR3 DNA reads TGTGCCAGCAGCCCCGGGGCAGGGGGTATCACAGATACGCAGTATTTT.

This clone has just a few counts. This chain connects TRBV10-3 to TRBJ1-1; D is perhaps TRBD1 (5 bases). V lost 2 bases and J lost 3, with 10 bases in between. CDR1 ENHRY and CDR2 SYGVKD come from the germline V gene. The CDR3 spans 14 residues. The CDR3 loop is CAISEPGRDTEAFF. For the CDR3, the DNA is TGTGCCATCAGTGAGCCGGGCAGGGACACTGAAGCTTTCTTT.

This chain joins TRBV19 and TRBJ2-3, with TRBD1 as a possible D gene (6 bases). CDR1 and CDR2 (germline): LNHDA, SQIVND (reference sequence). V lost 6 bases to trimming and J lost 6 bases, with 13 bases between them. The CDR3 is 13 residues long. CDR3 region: CASSLDSGDTQYF. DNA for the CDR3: TGTGCCAGTAGCTTGGACAGTGGGGATACGCAGTATTTT.

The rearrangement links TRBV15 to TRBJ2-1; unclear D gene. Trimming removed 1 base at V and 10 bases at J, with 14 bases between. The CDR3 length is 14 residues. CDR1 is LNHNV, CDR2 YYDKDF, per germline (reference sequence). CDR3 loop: CATSRVAPPSEQFF. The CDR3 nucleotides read TGTGCCACCAGCAGAGTAGCTCCACCCAGCGAGCAGTTCTTC.

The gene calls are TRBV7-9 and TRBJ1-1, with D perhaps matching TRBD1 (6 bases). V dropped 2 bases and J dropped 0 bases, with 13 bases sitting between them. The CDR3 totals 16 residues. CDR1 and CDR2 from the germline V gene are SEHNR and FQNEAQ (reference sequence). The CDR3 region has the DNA TGTGCCAGCAGCTTAAGGGGAGGGGGGATGAACACTGAAGCTTTCTTT. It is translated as CASSLRGGGMNTEAFF.

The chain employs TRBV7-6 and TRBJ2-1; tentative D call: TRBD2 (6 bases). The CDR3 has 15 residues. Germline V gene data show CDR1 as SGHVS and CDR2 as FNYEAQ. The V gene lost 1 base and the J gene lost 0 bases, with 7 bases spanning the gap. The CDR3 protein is CASSLVGSSYNEQFF. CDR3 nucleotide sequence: TGTGCCAGCAGCTTAGTCGGGAGCTCCTACAATGAGCAGTTCTTC.

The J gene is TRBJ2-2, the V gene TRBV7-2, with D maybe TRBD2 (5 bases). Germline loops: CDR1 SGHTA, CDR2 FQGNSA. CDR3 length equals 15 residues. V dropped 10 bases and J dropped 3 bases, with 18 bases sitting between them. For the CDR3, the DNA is TGTGCCACCCGATCTGGAGGTTCGGACACCGGGGAGCTGTTTTTT. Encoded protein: CATRSGGSDTGELFF. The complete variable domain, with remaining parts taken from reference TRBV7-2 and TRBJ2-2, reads GAGVSQSPSNKVTEKGKDVELRCDPISGHTALYWYRQSLGQGLEFLIYFQGNSAPDKSGLPSDRFSAERTGGSVSTLTIQRTQQEDSAVYLCATRSGGSDTGELFFGEGSRLTVL.

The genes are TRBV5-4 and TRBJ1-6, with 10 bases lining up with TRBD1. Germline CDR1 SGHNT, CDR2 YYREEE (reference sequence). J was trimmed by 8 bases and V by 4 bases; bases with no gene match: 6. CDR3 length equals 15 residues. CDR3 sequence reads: CASSHPGQGYSPLHF. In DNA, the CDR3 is TGTGCCAGCAGCCATCCGGGACAGGGGTATTCACCCCTCCACTTT.

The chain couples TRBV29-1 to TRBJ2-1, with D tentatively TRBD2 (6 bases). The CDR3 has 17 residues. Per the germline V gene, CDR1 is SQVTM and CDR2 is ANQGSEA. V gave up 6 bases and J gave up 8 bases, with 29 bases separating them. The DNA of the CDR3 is TGCAGCGTCCTCGGAGGGCGTAGACCGATCCGGGGCGATGAGCAGTTCTTC. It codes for CSVLGGRRPIRGDEQFF.

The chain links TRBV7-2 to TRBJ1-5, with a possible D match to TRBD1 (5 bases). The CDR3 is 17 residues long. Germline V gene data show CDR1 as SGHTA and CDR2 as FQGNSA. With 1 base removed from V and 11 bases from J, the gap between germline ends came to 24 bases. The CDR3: CASSLGGITTSSRAQHF. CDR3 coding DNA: TGTGCCAGCAGCTTAGGTGGGATAACTACCTCTTCCAGGGCCCAGCATTTT.

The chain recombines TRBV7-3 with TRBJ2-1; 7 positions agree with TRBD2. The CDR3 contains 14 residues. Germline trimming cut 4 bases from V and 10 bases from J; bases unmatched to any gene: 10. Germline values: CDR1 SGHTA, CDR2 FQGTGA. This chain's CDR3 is CASSSGLGSGEQFF. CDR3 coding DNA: TGTGCCAGCAGCTCTGGACTAGGATCAGGGGAGCAGTTCTTC.

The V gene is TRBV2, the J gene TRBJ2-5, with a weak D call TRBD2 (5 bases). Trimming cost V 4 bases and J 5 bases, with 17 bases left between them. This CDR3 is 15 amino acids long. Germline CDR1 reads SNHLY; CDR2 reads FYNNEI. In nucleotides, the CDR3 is TGTGCCAGCAGTGGGTGGCGAGCCGGGGAGGAGACCCAGTACTTC. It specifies CASSGWRAGEETQYF.

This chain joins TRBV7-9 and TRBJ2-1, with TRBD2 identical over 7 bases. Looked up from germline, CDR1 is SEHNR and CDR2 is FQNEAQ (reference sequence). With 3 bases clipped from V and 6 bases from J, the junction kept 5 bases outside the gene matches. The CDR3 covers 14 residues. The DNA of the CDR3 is TGTGCCAGCAGCTTCGGCGGGAGTCGCAATGAGCAGTTCTTC. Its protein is CASSFGGSRNEQFF.

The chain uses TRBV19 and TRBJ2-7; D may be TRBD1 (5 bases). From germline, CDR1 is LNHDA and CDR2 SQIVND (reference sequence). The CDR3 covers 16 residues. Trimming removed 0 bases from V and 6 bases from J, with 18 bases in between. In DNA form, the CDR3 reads TGTGCCAGTAGTATAGATTCTTACGTCAAGGGGTTCGAGCAGTACTTC. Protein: CASSIDSYVKGFEQYF.

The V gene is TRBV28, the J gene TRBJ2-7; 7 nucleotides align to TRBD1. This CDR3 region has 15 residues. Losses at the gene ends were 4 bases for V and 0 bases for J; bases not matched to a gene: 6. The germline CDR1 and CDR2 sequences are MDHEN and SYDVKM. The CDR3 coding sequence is TGTGCCAGCAGTTCCTGGACAGGCGTCTCCTACGAGCAGTACTTC. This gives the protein CASSSWTGVSYEQYF.

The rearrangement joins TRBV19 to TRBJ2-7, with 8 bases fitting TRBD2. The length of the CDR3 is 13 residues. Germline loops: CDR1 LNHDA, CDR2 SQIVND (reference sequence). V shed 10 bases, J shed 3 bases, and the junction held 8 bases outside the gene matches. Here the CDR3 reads CATRVAGSYEQYF. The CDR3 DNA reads TGTGCCACACGGGTAGCGGGGAGCTACGAGCAGTACTTC.

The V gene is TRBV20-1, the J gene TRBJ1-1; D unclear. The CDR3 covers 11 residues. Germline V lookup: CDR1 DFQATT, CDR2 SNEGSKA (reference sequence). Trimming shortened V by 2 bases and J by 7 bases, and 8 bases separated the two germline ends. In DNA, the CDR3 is TGCAGTGCTAGAAACGGTATTGAAGCTTTCTTT. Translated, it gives CSARNGIEAFF.

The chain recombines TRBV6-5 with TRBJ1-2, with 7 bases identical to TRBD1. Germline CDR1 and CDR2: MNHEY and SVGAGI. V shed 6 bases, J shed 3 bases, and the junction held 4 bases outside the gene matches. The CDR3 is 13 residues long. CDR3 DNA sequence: TGTGCCAGCAGAAGAGGACAGGACTATGGCTACACCTTC. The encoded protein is CASRRGQDYGYTF.

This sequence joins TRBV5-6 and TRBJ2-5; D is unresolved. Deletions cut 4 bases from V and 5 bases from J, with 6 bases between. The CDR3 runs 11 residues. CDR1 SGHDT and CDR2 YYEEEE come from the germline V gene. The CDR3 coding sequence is TGTGCCAGCAGCGTGCGGGAGACCCAGTACTTC. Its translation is CASSVRETQYF. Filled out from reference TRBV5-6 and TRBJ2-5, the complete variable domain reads DAGVTQSPTHLIKTRGQQVTLRCSPKSGHDTVSWYQQALGQGPQFIFQYYEEEERQRGNFPDRFSGHQFPNYSSELNVNALLLGDSALYLCASSVRETQYFGPGTRLLVL.

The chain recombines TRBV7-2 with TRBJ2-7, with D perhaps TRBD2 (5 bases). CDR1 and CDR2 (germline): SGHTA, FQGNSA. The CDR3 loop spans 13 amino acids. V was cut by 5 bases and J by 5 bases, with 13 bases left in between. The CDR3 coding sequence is TGTGCCAGCAGCCGTCAACCCGGGAACGAGCAGTACTTC. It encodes CASSRQPGNEQYF.

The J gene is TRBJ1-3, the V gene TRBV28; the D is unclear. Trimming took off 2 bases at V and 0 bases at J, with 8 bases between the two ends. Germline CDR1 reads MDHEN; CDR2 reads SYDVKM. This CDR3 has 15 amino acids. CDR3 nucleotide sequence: TGTGCCAGCAGTTTAGAGCTAGTCTCTGGAAACACCATATATTTT. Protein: CASSLELVSGNTIYF.

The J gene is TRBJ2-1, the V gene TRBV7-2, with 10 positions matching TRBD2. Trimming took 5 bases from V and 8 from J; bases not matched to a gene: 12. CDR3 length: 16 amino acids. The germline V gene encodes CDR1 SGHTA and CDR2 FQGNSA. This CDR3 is CASSSRLAGARDEQFF. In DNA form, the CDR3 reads TGTGCCAGCAGCAGCAGACTAGCGGGTGCTCGCGATGAGCAGTTCTTC.

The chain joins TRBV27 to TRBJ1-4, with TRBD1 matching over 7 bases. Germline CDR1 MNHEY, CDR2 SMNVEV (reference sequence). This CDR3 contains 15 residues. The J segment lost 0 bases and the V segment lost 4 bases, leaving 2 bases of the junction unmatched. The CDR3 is CASSSTGATNEKLFF. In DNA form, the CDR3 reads TGTGCCAGCAGTTCCACAGGGGCAACTAATGAAAAACTGTTTTTT. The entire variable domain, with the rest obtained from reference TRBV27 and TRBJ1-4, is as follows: EAQVTQNPRYLITVTGKKLTVTCSQNMNHEYMSWYRQDPGLGLRQIYYSMNVEVTDKGDVPEGYKVSRKEKRNFPLILESPSPNQTSLYFCASSSTGATNEKLFFGSGTQLSVL.

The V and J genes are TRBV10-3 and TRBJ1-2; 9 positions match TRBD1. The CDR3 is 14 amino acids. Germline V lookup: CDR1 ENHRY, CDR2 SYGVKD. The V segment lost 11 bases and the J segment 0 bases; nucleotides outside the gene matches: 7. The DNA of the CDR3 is TGTGCCGGGAAGGGGGACAGGGCTAACTATGGCTACACCTTC. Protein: CAGKGDRANYGYTF.